Shown below are 26 T cell receptor beta chains from a single sample sequenced in a study of T-cell reconstitution after alpha-beta-depleted transplantation in children. Unique molecular identifiers were incorporated when the TCRbeta library was constructed. TCRdb called the PCR reads again in MiXCR, with one record for every CDR3 protein. The data show fewer than 400,000 distinct CDR3 sequences, around 21% seen once. The source was PBMCs from the stem cell graft donor, collected from the stem cell graft. The source is a human donor who donated a stem cell graft to a child with acute myeloid leukemia.

This rearrangement joins TRBV20-1 to TRBJ2-7; 11 bases fit TRBD2. There are 15 residues in the CDR3. CDR1 DFQATT and CDR2 SNEGSKA come from the germline V gene (reference sequence). V trimming: 0 bases; J trimming: 3 bases; junction bases outside the gene matches: 4. The CDR3 is CSARELAGDHYEQYF. CDR3 nucleotides: TGCAGTGCTAGAGAACTAGCGGGAGATCACTACGAGCAGTACTTC.

This chain uses TRBV20-1 with TRBJ1-1; the match to TRBD1 covers 8 bases. CDR3 length: 11 residues. Per germline, CDR1 DFQATT and CDR2 SNEGSKA (reference sequence). V lost 2 bases to trimming and J lost 14 bases; unmatched junction nucleotides: 7. The CDR3 loop reads CSARSNRGAFF. The CDR3 bases are TGCAGTGCTAGATCCAACAGGGGGGCCTTCTTT.

In DNA, the CDR3 is TGTGCCAGCACCCGTCTCGGGAGGGCCTCCTACAATGAGCAGTTCTTC. Residues: CASTRLGRASYNEQFF. The genes are TRBV5-6 and TRBJ2-1, with 8 bases aligning to TRBD2. Germline lookup yields CDR1 SGHDT and CDR2 YYEEEE. The CDR3 spans 16 residues. Trimming removed 6 bases from V and 0 bases from J; junction bases left unmatched: 8.

The chain carries TRBV11-2 and TRBJ2-3, with D perhaps assigned TRBD1 or TRBD2 (6 bases each). Germline lookup yields CDR1 SGHAT and CDR2 FQNNGV. The CDR3 consists of 14 residues. V dropped 7 bases and J dropped 2 bases, with 13 bases sitting between them. The chain's CDR3 is CASTEGGYTDTQYF. The DNA of the CDR3 is TGTGCCAGCACCGAGGGGGGATACACAGATACGCAGTATTTT.

This clonotype occurred a few times. Written as DNA, the CDR3 is TGTGCCAGCAGCTTGGAAGCCCTGATCAATGAGCAGTTCTTC. It encodes CASSLEALINEQFF. The chain recombines TRBV7-2 with TRBJ2-1, with D uncertain. This CDR3 spans 14 amino acids. With 3 bases removed from V and 6 bases from J, the gap between germline ends came to 12 bases. The germline V gene has CDR1 SGHTA and CDR2 FQGNSA.

This clonotype has more than one count but fewer than ten. CDR3 protein: CSARLYEQYF. The CDR3 DNA follows: TGCAGTGCTAGACTATACGAGCAGTACTTC. The chain uses TRBV20-1 and TRBJ2-7; D gene ambiguous. V gave up 2 bases and J gave up 4 bases, with 3 bases separating them. CDR1 and CDR2 from the germline V gene are DFQATT and SNEGSKA (reference sequence). This CDR3 comprises 10 residues.

This rearrangement joins TRBV24-1 to TRBJ2-1; no definite D call. Trimming removed 0 bases at V and 7 bases at J, with 6 bases between. The germline V gene has CDR1 KGHDR and CDR2 SFDVKD. The CDR3 is 13 residues long. CDR3 sequence reads: CATSDLTLNEQFF. The CDR3 DNA reads as TGTGCCACCAGTGATTTGACTCTGAATGAGCAGTTCTTC.

On this clonotype itself: With a much larger clone just one base away, this may be a read error. The V and J genes are TRBV6-5 and TRBJ2-3; D remains unclear. CDR1 is MNHEY and CDR2 is SVGAGI in the germline V gene. Trimming shortened V by 2 bases and J by 1 base, and 1 base separated the two germline ends. The CDR3 is 12 amino acids. CDR3 protein: CASSYGTDTQYF. The CDR3 coding sequence is TGTGCCAGCAGTTACGGCACAGATACGCAGTATTTT.

About this clonotype: A read error may account for a junction end that differs from germline. This chain links TRBV20-1 with TRBJ2-7; TRBD1 matches at 10 bases. The CDR3 is made up of 14 amino acids. The germline V gene encodes CDR1 DFQATT and CDR2 SNEGSKA (reference sequence). CDR3 residues: CSARGTGEFYEQYF. CDR3 nucleotides: TGCAGTGCCAGAGGGACAGGGGAATTTTACGAGCAGTACTTC.

V is TRBV28 and J is TRBJ1-5; no definite D call. The ends were cut back, 2 bases at V and 5 bases at J, with 10 bases in the middle. Germline CDR1 MDHEN, CDR2 SYDVKM. This CDR3 has 14 amino acids. CDR3 loop: CASSLEGWDQPQHF. The CDR3 bases are TGTGCCAGCAGTTTAGAGGGATGGGATCAGCCCCAGCATTTT. Using reference TRBV28 and TRBJ1-5 for the parts outside the CDR3, the full variable domain is DVKVTQSSRYLVKRTGEKVFLECVQDMDHENMFWYRQDPGLGLRLIYFSYDVKMKEKGDIPEGYSVSREKKERFSLILESASTNQTSMYLCASSLEGWDQPQHFGDGTRLSIL.

The sample holds a few counts of this clonotype. CDR3 region: CSAREKQWKSINEQFF. Here the CDR3 DNA reads TGCAGTGCTAGAGAGAAACAGTGGAAATCGATCAATGAGCAGTTCTTC. The V and J genes are TRBV20-1 and TRBJ2-1, with D unresolved. The CDR3 sequence is 16 residues long. Germline assignment: CDR1 DFQATT and CDR2 SNEGSKA (reference sequence). Trimming took 0 bases from V and 6 from J, leaving 18 bases between them.

The chain combines TRBV24-1 with TRBJ2-1; perhaps TRBD2 as D (5 bases). Trimming pared 5 bases from V and 5 bases from J, leaving 6 bases between. The CDR3 sequence is 12 residues long. Per germline, CDR1 KGHDR and CDR2 SFDVKD. In DNA, the CDR3 is TGTGCCACCAGTGCCGGGAACAATGAGCAGTTCTTC. As protein: CATSAGNNEQFF.

The table lists this clonotype with a few counts. This chain's CDR3 is CASSRGLIDTQYF. CDR3 nucleotide sequence: TGTGCCAGCAGCAGGGGATTAATAGATACGCAGTATTTT. The chain is built from TRBV28 and TRBJ2-3, with D possibly matching TRBD1 (6 bases). The CDR3 is 13 residues long. The germline V gene has CDR1 MDHEN and CDR2 SYDVKM. V dropped 6 bases and J dropped 5 bases, with 12 bases sitting between them.

In its sample, this clonotype was seen a few times. The chain carries TRBV12-3 or TRBV12-4 and TRBJ1-1; tentative D call: TRBD1 (6 bases). V was shortened by 8 bases and J by 5 bases, with 12 bases between the two germline ends. CDR3 size: 12 residues. In DNA form, the CDR3 reads TGTGCCAGCCGCCAAGGGGGGACTGAAGCTTTCTTT. It codes for CASRQGGTEAFF.

This rearrangement joins TRBV11-2 to TRBJ2-1; 12 bases agree with TRBD2. J was trimmed by 1 base and V by 4 bases; bases with no gene match: 5. The CDR3 has 17 residues. Germline V gene lookup returns CDR1 SGHAT and CDR2 FQNNGV. CDR3 protein: CASSSQTSGSSYNEQFF. The CDR3 region has the DNA TGTGCCAGCAGCTCACAGACTAGCGGGAGTTCCTACAATGAGCAGTTCTTC.

This clonotype was seen at least ten times. The chain employs TRBV6-1 and TRBJ2-1; D is unclear. Trimming cost V 8 bases and J 0 bases, with 17 bases left between them. The CDR3 totals 16 residues. Germline CDR1 reads MNHNS; CDR2 reads SASEGT. Here the CDR3 DNA reads TGTGCCAGCGTCCCTTTTGCGGACCTCTCCTACAATGAGCAGTTCTTC. It encodes CASVPFADLSYNEQFF.

This chain uses TRBV3-1 with TRBJ2-7; no definite D call. The ends were cut back, 4 bases at V and 3 bases at J, with 16 bases in the middle. Germline loops: CDR1 LGHDT, CDR2 YNNKEL (reference sequence). The CDR3 covers 15 residues. Here the CDR3 reads CASSPPSPRSYEQYF. The DNA for the CDR3 is TGTGCCAGCAGCCCCCCATCCCCAAGAAGCTACGAGCAGTACTTC.

This clonotype was observed a few times. This rearrangement joins TRBV29-1 to TRBJ2-7, with 11 bases lining up with TRBD1. The ends lost 6 bases at V and 6 bases at J; junction bases unmatched: 10. The germline V gene has CDR1 SQVTM and CDR2 ANQGSEA. This CDR3 contains 14 residues. In DNA, the CDR3 is TGCAGCGTCCGCCTAGGACAGGGGGCATTCGAGCAGTACTTC. Translated: CSVRLGQGAFEQYF.

This clonotype was counted many times. The rearrangement links TRBV12-3 or TRBV12-4 to TRBJ2-7; the match to TRBD2 covers 13 bases. Trimming removed 6 bases from V and 4 bases from J; junction bases left unmatched: 6. There are 15 residues in the CDR3. The CDR3 protein is CASSQLAGGLYEQYF. The DNA of the CDR3 is TGTGCCAGCAGCCAACTAGCGGGAGGGTTGTACGAGCAGTACTTC.

This clonotype was seen a few times. V is TRBV10-3 and J is TRBJ2-3, with 8 bases fitting TRBD2. This CDR3 comprises 14 residues. Germline loops: CDR1 ENHRY, CDR2 SYGVKD. With 7 bases clipped from V and 3 bases from J, the junction kept 6 bases outside the gene matches. The chain's CDR3 is CAITRERGTDTQYF. CDR3 nucleotides: TGTGCCATCACCCGGGAGCGGGGGACAGATACGCAGTATTTT.

This clonotype appeared a few times. The chain is built from TRBV6-5 and TRBJ2-1, with D unresolved. Trimming took off 5 bases at V and 10 bases at J, with 9 bases between the two ends. Germline V CDR1 and CDR2: MNHEY, SVGAGI. CDR3 length equals 11 residues. This CDR3 is CASSKGYEQFF. Written as DNA, the CDR3 is TGTGCCAGCAGTAAGGGTTACGAGCAGTTCTTC.

In its sample, this clonotype was seen many times. The chain has TRBV5-1 and TRBJ2-1; 9 bases map to TRBD1. Germline CDR1 reads SGHRS; CDR2 reads YFSETQ. CDR3 length: 15 amino acids. The V and J ends lost 5 bases and 6 bases, in that order; junction bases with no gene match: 9. The CDR3 coding sequence is TGCGCCAGCAGGGGGGGACAGGGCGAACCCAATGAGCAGTTCTTC. It encodes CASRGGQGEPNEQFF.

This clonotype was counted only a few times. The chain has TRBV5-1 and TRBJ2-1; the match to TRBD2 covers 14 bases. This CDR3 has 17 amino acids. CDR1 SGHRS and CDR2 YFSETQ come from the germline V gene. V shed 0 bases and J 8 bases; nucleotides not matched to a gene: 7. The CDR3 here is CASSLGGTSGSLHEQFF. The CDR3, as DNA: TGCGCCAGCAGCTTGGGTGGGACTAGCGGGAGTCTCCATGAGCAGTTCTTC.

This clonotype was found a few times. V usage is TRBV20-1 and J usage is TRBJ1-4; TRBD1 agrees at 9 bases. V dropped 2 bases and J dropped 10; count of bases not matched to a gene: 5. Germline loops: CDR1 DFQATT, CDR2 SNEGSKA (reference sequence). This CDR3 has 13 residues. The CDR3 here is CSARKDRGGKLFF. The CDR3 DNA reads TGCAGTGCTAGAAAGGACAGGGGCGGAAAACTGTTTTTT.

A few counts support this clonotype. This chain connects TRBV12-3 or TRBV12-4 to TRBJ2-7; unclear D gene. The ends were cut back, 7 bases at V and 1 base at J, with 8 bases in the middle. The CDR3 contains 12 residues. The CDR3 reads CASMGQSYEQYF. CDR3 nucleotides: TGTGCCAGCATGGGTCAGTCCTACGAGCAGTACTTC.

This clonotype turned up a few times. The germline gene is not matched at one end of the junction; a read error may be the cause. The chain has TRBV20-1 and TRBJ2-7, with D possibly matching TRBD1 (6 bases). Germline V gene lookup returns CDR1 DFQATT and CDR2 SNEGSKA (reference sequence). This CDR3 comprises 14 residues. The CDR3 here is CSARGGGSGYEQYF. In nucleotides, the CDR3 is TGCAGTGCGAGAGGGGGTGGCTCCGGGTACGAGCAGTACTTC.